Following are 21 T cell receptor beta chains from one sample sequenced in a study of cytomegalovirus exposure and HLA in healthy donors. The study ran its PCR with 60 Vbeta and 13 Jbeta primers. TCRdb keeps only in-frame clones here, not all; method: immunoSEQ multiplex PCR. Of about 98,000 clones listed, roughly 76% are singletons. The specimen sequenced was PBMCs. These receptors all come from a man aged 50 to 59 in good health and CMV-seronegative.

This clone is a singleton in its sample. The chain recombines TRBV7-9 with TRBJ2-1; D is undetermined. CDR1 is SEHNR, CDR2 FQNEAQ, per germline (reference sequence). The CDR3 covers 12 residues. V gave up 6 bases and J gave up 9 bases, with 12 bases separating them. The CDR3 DNA sequence: TGTGCCAGCAGACCCCCGGTCCCTGAGCAGTTCTTC. Translating gives CASRPPVPEQFF.

There are a few counts of this clone. The chain employs TRBV5-4 and TRBJ1-1; 7 nucleotides align to TRBD1. Germline trimming cut 0 bases from V and 4 bases from J; bases unmatched to any gene: 3. The germline CDR1 and CDR2 sequences are SGHNT and YYREEE (reference sequence). This CDR3 has 14 residues. The chain's CDR3 is CASSLDSGGTEAFF. DNA of the CDR3: TGTGCCAGCAGCTTGGACTCAGGGGGCACTGAAGCTTTCTTT.

V gene TRBV10-1 combines with J gene TRBJ2-3, with TRBD2 matching 7 bases. Per the germline V gene, CDR1 is WNHNN and CDR2 is SYGVQD (reference sequence). Germline trimming cut 3 bases from V and 5 bases from J; bases unmatched to any gene: 5. The CDR3 sequence is 14 residues long. The CDR3, as DNA: TGCGCCAGCAGTGACGGGGGGAAGGGAGATACGCAGTATTTT. Translating gives CASSDGGKGDTQYF.

The chain links TRBV18 to TRBJ2-5, with TRBD1 as a possible D gene (5 bases). There are 14 residues in the CDR3. From germline, CDR1 is KGHSH and CDR2 LQKENI. The V end lost 6 bases, the J end lost 2 bases, and 13 bases lay between the germline ends. CDR3 sequence: CASSPTEFQETQYF. The CDR3 DNA reads TGTGCCAGCTCGCCGACAGAATTTCAAGAGACCCAGTACTTC. Variable domain in full (rest from reference TRBV18 and TRBJ2-5): NAGVMQNPRHLVRRRGQEARLRCSPMKGHSHVYWYRQLPEEGLKFMVYLQKENIIDESGMPKERFSAEFPKEGPSILRIQQVVRGDSAAYFCASSPTEFQETQYFGPGTRLLVL.

This clone showed up just a few times. The chain has TRBV11-2 and TRBJ2-2, with D possibly matching TRBD2 (6 bases). This CDR3 has 17 amino acids. The V gene lost 5 bases and the J gene lost 7 bases, with 23 bases spanning the gap. The germline gives CDR1 SGHAT, CDR2 FQNNGV. This CDR3 reads CASSPLLGRGTSGELFF. CDR3 in DNA: TGTGCCAGCAGCCCCCTTCTCGGACGGGGGACGAGCGGGGAGCTGTTTTTT.

V and J are TRBV6-6 and TRBJ2-7, with D perhaps TRBD1 (6 bases). V shed 1 base and J shed 6 bases, with 10 bases lying between them. Per germline, CDR1 MNHNY and CDR2 SVGAGI (reference sequence). This CDR3 comprises 13 residues. The CDR3 spells CASSYFLGGEQYF. The CDR3 coding sequence is TGTGCCAGCAGTTACTTCCTAGGGGGCGAGCAGTACTTC.

The chain combines TRBV28 with TRBJ2-1; the match to TRBD2 covers 7 bases. Germline assignment: CDR1 MDHEN and CDR2 SYDVKM. This CDR3 comprises 15 residues. V shed 4 bases, J shed 5 bases, and the junction held 8 bases outside the gene matches. The CDR3 sequence is CASSSLREVNNEQFF. CDR3 DNA sequence: TGTGCCAGCAGTTCCCTCCGGGAGGTTAACAATGAGCAGTTCTTC.

This clone has a handful of counts. The genes are TRBV28 and TRBJ1-5; 10 bases map to TRBD1. Trimming at V came to 5 bases and at J to 4 bases, leaving 5 bases not matched to a gene. This CDR3 contains 15 residues. Per germline, CDR1 MDHEN and CDR2 SYDVKM. CDR3 sequence reads: CASSLGTGENQPQHF. The DNA of the CDR3 is TGTGCCAGCAGTCTCGGGACAGGGGAAAATCAGCCCCAGCATTTT.

This clone was observed a few times. This rearrangement joins TRBV4-1 to TRBJ2-2; TRBD2 matches at 9 bases. The CDR3 sequence is 18 residues long. In germline, CDR1 is MGHRA, CDR2 YSYEKL. The junction had 10 bases not matched to a gene; V was cut back by 0 bases and J by 5 bases. CDR3 loop: CASSQDPAGGTQTGELFF. The DNA of the CDR3 is TGCGCCAGCAGCCAAGATCCGGCGGGAGGGACACAAACCGGGGAGCTGTTTTTT.

The chain carries TRBV6-5 and TRBJ2-1, with 9 bases fitting TRBD1. The V and J ends lost 4 bases and 4 bases, in that order; junction bases with no gene match: 5. CDR1 is MNHEY and CDR2 is SVGAGI in the germline V gene. The CDR3 runs to 15 residues. CDR3 bases: TGTGCCAGCAGTTTCTCCGGGACAGGGTACAATGAGCAGTTCTTC. Its protein is CASSFSGTGYNEQFF.

The rearrangement uses TRBV7-6 and TRBJ2-7; D unclear. This CDR3 is 15 amino acids long. V shed 1 base and J shed 2 bases, with 12 bases lying between them. Germline V CDR1 and CDR2: SGHVS, FNYEAQ. CDR3 protein: CASSLGVSLTYEQYF. CDR3 DNA: TGTGCCAGCAGCTTAGGAGTGAGTTTAACCTACGAGCAGTACTTC.

The rearrangement uses TRBV11-2 and TRBJ2-5; 7 bases match TRBD2. The CDR3 totals 16 residues. Per germline, CDR1 SGHAT and CDR2 FQNNGV. J lost 2 bases, V lost 5 bases, and 11 bases had no gene match. The CDR3 bases are TGTGCCAGCAGCGGGGTCGCTAGCGGAGCTCAAGAGACCCAGTACTTC. Translated, it gives CASSGVASGAQETQYF.

V gene TRBV4-1 combines with J gene TRBJ1-1; a weak D match, TRBD1 (5 bases). Germline assignment: CDR1 MGHRA and CDR2 YSYEKL. Trimming removed 0 bases from V and 12 bases from J, with 17 bases in between. CDR3 length: 14 amino acids. The CDR3 nucleotides are TGCGCCAGCAGCCAAGATCACCAGGGCTTAACGACTTTCTTT. Translation gives CASSQDHQGLTTFF.

The genes are TRBV28 and TRBJ1-4; 9 bases align to TRBD1. J was trimmed by 5 bases and V by 6 bases; bases with no gene match: 7. CDR3 size: 15 residues. The V gene's germline CDR1 is MDHEN and CDR2 SYDVKM. The CDR3 DNA is TGTGCCAGCAGCCGAAGACAGGGGGGGAATGAAAAACTGTTTTTT. Its translation is CASSRRQGGNEKLFF.

The rearrangement joins TRBV2 to TRBJ2-5; TRBD2 aligns across 12 bases. The CDR3 consists of 15 residues. V gave up 4 bases and J gave up 5 bases; unmatched junction bases: 5. Germline V gene data show CDR1 as SNHLY and CDR2 as FYNNEI. The CDR3 spells CASSALAGGPETQYF. The CDR3 bases are TGTGCCAGCAGTGCCCTAGCGGGGGGGCCGGAGACCCAGTACTTC. Together with reference TRBV2 and TRBJ2-5, the CDR3 gives the full variable domain: EPEVTQTPSHQVTQMGQEVILRCVPISNHLYFYWYRQILGQKVEFLVSFYNNEISEKSEIFDDQFSVERPDGSNFTLKIRSTKLEDSAMYFCASSALAGGPETQYFGPGTRLLVL.

V is TRBV27 and J is TRBJ1-2, with unresolved D. Trimming took off 4 bases at V and 7 bases at J, with 13 bases between the two ends. The CDR3 consists of 13 residues. CDR1 and CDR2 (germline): MNHEY, SMNVEV (reference sequence). CDR3 in DNA: TGTGCCAGCAGTTCCCCCCACGCTAGTGGCTACACCTTC. Its protein is CASSSPHASGYTF.

In DNA, the CDR3 is TGTGCCAGCAGTCTGAGCGGGCTTGGCGTCGGGGAGCTGTTTTTT. Residues: CASSLSGLGVGELFF. The gene calls are TRBV28 and TRBJ2-2, with D maybe TRBD2 (6 bases). CDR1 and CDR2 (germline): MDHEN, SYDVKM. The CDR3 extends over 15 amino acids. With 5 bases removed from V and 7 bases from J, the gap between germline ends came to 17 bases.

This chain joins TRBV29-1 and TRBJ1-1; a weak D match, TRBD1 (6 bases). Trimming removed 7 bases at V and 0 bases at J, with 12 bases between. The CDR3 is 13 amino acids. Germline CDR1 is SQVTM and CDR2 is ANQGSEA. The CDR3 loop reads CSALTGLNTEAFF. In DNA, the CDR3 is TGCAGCGCCTTGACAGGCTTGAACACTGAAGCTTTCTTT.

The chain recombines TRBV27 with TRBJ2-7, with D possibly TRBD2 on 6 matching bases. Germline assignment: CDR1 MNHEY and CDR2 SMNVEV (reference sequence). The ends were cut back, 10 bases at V and 7 bases at J, with 14 bases in the middle. CDR3 length: 11 amino acids. The CDR3 region is CAIKIGGEQYF. CDR3 in DNA: TGTGCCATAAAAATTGGAGGGGAGCAGTACTTC.

This clone was seen more than once but under ten times. The chain has TRBV5-4 and TRBJ2-1, with D tentatively TRBD2 (5 bases). In germline, CDR1 is SGHNT, CDR2 YYREEE (reference sequence). The ends were cut back, 5 bases at V and 6 bases at J, with 18 bases in the middle. This CDR3 has 15 amino acids. The CDR3 DNA reads as TGTGCCAGCAGACCGGAGGTTGGTCGATTCAATGAGCAGTTCTTC. It yields the protein CASRPEVGRFNEQFF.

This chain joins TRBV6-4 and TRBJ2-3; 7 nucleotides align to TRBD1. CDR1 is MRHNA and CDR2 is SNTAGT in the germline V gene. The CDR3 runs 12 residues. Unmatched junction bases numbered 2, after V lost 5 bases and J lost 6 bases. The CDR3 bases are TGTGCCAGCAGTTCGACAGGGGATACGCAGTATTTT. Its translation: CASSSTGDTQYF.